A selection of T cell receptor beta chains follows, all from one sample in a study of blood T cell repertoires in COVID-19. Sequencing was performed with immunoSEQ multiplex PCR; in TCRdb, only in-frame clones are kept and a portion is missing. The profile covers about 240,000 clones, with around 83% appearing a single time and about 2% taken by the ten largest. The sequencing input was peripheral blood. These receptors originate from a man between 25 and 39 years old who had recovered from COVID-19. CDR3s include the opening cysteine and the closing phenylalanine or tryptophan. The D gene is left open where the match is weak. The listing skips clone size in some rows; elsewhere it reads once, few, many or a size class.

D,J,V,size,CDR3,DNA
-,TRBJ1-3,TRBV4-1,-,CASSQVKSPGNSGNTIYF,TGCGCCAGCAGCCAAGTGAAGAGCCCGGGAAACTCTGGAAACACCATATATTTT
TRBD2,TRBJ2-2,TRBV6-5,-,CASRPLAGTTGELFF,TGTGCCAGCAGACCACTAGCGGGGACCACCGGGGAGCTGTTTTTT
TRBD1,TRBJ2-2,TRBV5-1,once,CASSPLHVGTENTGELFF,TGCGCCAGCAGCCCGCTACATGTCGGGACAGAAAACACCGGGGAGCTGTTTTTT
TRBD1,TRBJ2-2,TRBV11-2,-,CASSGLHRDRGTGELFF,TGTGCCAGCAGCGGGCTCCATCGGGACAGGGGGACCGGGGAGCTGTTTTTT
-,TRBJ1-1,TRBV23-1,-,CASSQSAGKKMNTEAFF,TGCGCCAGCAGTCAATCTGCAGGAAAGAAAATGAACACTGAAGCTTTCTTT
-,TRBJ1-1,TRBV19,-,CASSGRSLVAEAFF,TGTGCCAGTAGTGGAAGGTCCCTAGTGGCTGAAGCTTTCTTT
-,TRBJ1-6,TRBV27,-,CASRYTGNSPLHF,TGTGCCAGCAGATATACAGGGAATTCACCCCTCCACTTT
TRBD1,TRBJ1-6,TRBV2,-,CASSDDGQEIAVGSPLHF,TGTGCCAGCAGTGATGATGGACAGGAGATAGCAGTAGGTTCACCCCTCCACTTT
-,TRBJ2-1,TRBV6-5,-,CASRRVPYNEQFF,TGTGCCAGCAGGCGGGTACCCTACAATGAGCAGTTCTTC
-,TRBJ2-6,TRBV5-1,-,CASSLERSGANVLTF,TGCGCCAGCAGCTTGGAGCGCTCTGGGGCCAACGTCCTGACTTTC
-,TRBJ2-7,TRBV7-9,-,CASSLGGYEYEQYF,TGTGCCAGCAGCTTAGGCGGTTACGAATACGAGCAGTACTTC
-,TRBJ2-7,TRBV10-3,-,CAISGAAYEQYF,TGTGCCATCAGTGGGGCAGCCTACGAGCAGTACTTC
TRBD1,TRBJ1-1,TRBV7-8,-,CASSLADRGNTEAFF,TGTGCCAGCAGCTTAGCCGACAGGGGGAACACTGAAGCTTTCTTT
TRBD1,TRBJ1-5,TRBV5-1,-,CASSLLQGDQPQHF,TGCGCCAGCAGCTTATTACAGGGGGATCAGCCCCAGCATTTT
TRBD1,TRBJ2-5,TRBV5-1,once,CASSQQGAGETQYF,TGCGCCAGCAGCCAACAGGGGGCCGGAGAGACCCAGTACTTC
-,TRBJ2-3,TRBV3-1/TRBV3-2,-,CASSPGSGMVDTQYF,TGTGCCAGCAGCCCCGGGTCCGGAATGGTAGATACGCAGTATTTT
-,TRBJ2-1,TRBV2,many,CASSAGLPNEQFF,TGTGCCAGCAGTGCCGGACTCCCCAATGAGCAGTTCTTC
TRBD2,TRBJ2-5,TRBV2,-,CASRLAGQTQYF,TGTGCCAGCAGATTAGCGGGGCAGACCCAGTACTTC
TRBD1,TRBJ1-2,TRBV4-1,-,CASSQQYGTASSNYGYTF,TGCGCCAGCAGCCAACAATACGGGACAGCCAGCAGCAACTATGGCTACACCTTC
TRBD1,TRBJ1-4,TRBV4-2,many,CASSRTRTGDEKLFF,TGTGCCAGCAGCCGAACCAGGACAGGGGATGAAAAACTGTTTTTT
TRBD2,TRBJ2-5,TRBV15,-,CATCLGGEETQYF,TGTGCCACCTGCCTGGGGGGGGAAGAGACCCAGTACTTC
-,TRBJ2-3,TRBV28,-,CASSRGPSERDTQYF,TGTGCCAGCAGTCGCGGGCCTAGCGAACGGGATACGCAGTATTTT
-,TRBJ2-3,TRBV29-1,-,CSVRGGNTDTQYF,TGCAGCGTTCGTGGCGGAAACACAGATACGCAGTATTTT
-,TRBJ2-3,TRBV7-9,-,CASSLAGTSTDTQYF,TGTGCCAGCAGCTTAGCCGGGACTAGCACAGATACGCAGTATTTT
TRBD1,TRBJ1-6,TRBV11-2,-,CASSSRTGSINSPLHF,TGTGCCAGCAGCTCCAGGACAGGCTCCATCAATTCACCCCTCCACTTT
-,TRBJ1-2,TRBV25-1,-,CASSVSGAYGYTF,TGTGCCAGCAGTGTCAGTGGGGCCTATGGCTACACCTTC
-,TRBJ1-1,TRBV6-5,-,CASSYGREGGTEAFF,TGTGCCAGCAGTTACGGGAGGGAGGGAGGTACTGAAGCTTTCTTT
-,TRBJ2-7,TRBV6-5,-,CASSYSGEAGREQYF,TGTGCCAGCAGTTACTCGGGTGAGGCAGGGCGCGAGCAGTACTTC
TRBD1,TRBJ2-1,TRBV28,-,CASIQDREGLNEQFF,TGTGCCAGCATCCAGGACAGGGAAGGCTTAAATGAGCAGTTCTTC
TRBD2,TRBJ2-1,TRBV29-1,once,CSAGETSGANEQFF,TGCAGCGCGGGAGAGACTAGCGGGGCCAATGAGCAGTTCTTC
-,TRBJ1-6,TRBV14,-,CASSQVGASPLHF,TGTGCCAGCAGCCAAGTGGGAGCCTCACCCCTCCACTTT
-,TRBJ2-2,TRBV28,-,CASSVNTGELFF,TGTGCCAGCAGCGTTAACACCGGGGAGCTGTTTTTT
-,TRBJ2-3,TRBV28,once,CASTGSERVADTQYF,TGTGCCAGCACAGGTAGCGAAAGGGTCGCAGATACGCAGTATTTT
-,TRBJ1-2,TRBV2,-,CASSEGHYGYTF,TGTGCCAGCAGTGAAGGGCACTATGGCTACACCTTC
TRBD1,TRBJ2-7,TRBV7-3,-,CASSLSPGGWNEQYF,TGTGCCAGCAGCTTATCCCCAGGGGGCTGGAACGAGCAGTACTTC
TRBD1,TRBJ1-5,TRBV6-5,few,CASSTTGAVNQPQHF,TGTGCCAGCAGTACCACAGGGGCGGTCAATCAGCCCCAGCATTTT
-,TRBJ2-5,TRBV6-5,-,CASSYVGQGGTQYF,TGTGCCAGCAGTTACGTCGGGCAGGGAGGGACCCAGTACTTC
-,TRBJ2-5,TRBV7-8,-,CASSPQETQYF,TGTGCCAGCAGCCCTCAGGAGACCCAGTACTTC
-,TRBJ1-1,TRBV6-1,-,CASSEYRNTEAFF,TGTGCCAGCAGTGAATACAGGAACACTGAAGCTTTCTTT
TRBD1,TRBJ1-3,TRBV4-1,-,CASSQPTGTGNLNSGNTIYF,TGCGCCAGCAGCCAACCCACCGGGACAGGAAACCTAAACTCTGGAAACACCATATATTTT
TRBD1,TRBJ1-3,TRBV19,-,CASSILRGQGNTIYF,TGTGCCAGTAGTATCCTCAGGGGGCAAGGAAACACCATATATTTT
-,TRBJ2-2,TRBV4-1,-,CASSPDQRAELFF,TGCGCCAGCAGCCCCGATCAACGCGCGGAGCTGTTTTTT
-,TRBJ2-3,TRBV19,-,CASSRPLQAGHADTQYF,TGTGCCAGTAGTAGACCCCTACAAGCGGGCCACGCAGATACGCAGTATTTT
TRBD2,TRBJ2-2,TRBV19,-,CASSTGIAGGPGELFF,TGTGCCAGTAGTACTGGGATAGCGGGGGGTCCCGGGGAGCTGTTTTTT
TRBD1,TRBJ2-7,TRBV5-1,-,CASSRDRNEQYF,TGCGCCAGCAGCCGGGACAGAAACGAGCAGTACTTC
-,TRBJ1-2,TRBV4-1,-,CASSQLRSLRAESLGYTF,TGCGCCAGCAGCCAGCTTCGGAGTTTGCGTGCGGAGTCGCTTGGCTACACCTTC
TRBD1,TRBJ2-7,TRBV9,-,CASSVVFLGQKLYEQYF,TGTGCCAGCAGCGTAGTGTTCTTGGGACAGAAACTCTACGAGCAGTACTTC
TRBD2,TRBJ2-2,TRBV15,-,CATSRDQLASQTGELFF,TGTGCCACCAGCAGAGATCAACTAGCGAGCCAGACCGGGGAGCTGTTTTTT
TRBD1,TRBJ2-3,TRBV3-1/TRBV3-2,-,CASSPGGQGTDTQYF,TGTGCCAGCAGCCCAGGGGGACAGGGAACAGATACGCAGTATTTT
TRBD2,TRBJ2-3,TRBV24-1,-,CATSDPGLDSTDTQYF,TGTGCCACCAGTGATCCGGGACTAGATAGCACAGATACGCAGTATTTT
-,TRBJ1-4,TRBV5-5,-,CASSPGHTTNEKLFF,TGTGCCAGCAGCCCGGGACACACAACTAATGAAAAACTGTTTTTT
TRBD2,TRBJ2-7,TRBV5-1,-,CASSFLAGGYEQYF,TGCGCCAGCAGCTTCCTAGCGGGGGGTTACGAGCAGTACTTC
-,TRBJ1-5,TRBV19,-,CASSIASNQPQHF,TGTGCCAGTAGTATTGCGAGCAATCAGCCCCAGCATTTT
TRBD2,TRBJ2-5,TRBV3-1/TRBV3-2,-,CASSRNSGGMEETQYF,TGTGCCAGCAGCCGGAATAGCGGGGGGATGGAGGAGACCCAGTACTTC
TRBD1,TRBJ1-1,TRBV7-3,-,CASTQDGQGIGKAFF,TGTGCCAGCACCCAAGACGGACAGGGCATTGGGAAAGCTTTCTTT
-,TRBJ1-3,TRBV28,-,CASTGSGGINTIYF,TGTGCCAGCACTGGCTCTGGGGGGATAAACACCATATATTTT
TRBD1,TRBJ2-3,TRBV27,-,CASSADRRSGTQYF,TGTGCCAGCAGCGCGGACAGGAGGTCCGGAACGCAGTATTTT
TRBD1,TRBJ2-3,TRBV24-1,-,CATSDGQGAYTDTQYF,TGTGCCACCAGTGATGGCCAGGGGGCATACACAGATACGCAGTATTTT
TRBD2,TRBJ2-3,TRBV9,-,CASSPILAGLTDTQYF,TGTGCCAGCAGCCCAATATTAGCGGGGCTCACAGATACGCAGTATTTT
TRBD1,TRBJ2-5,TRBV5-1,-,CASSTGQKETQYF,TGCGCCAGCAGCACGGGACAGAAAGAGACCCAGTACTTC